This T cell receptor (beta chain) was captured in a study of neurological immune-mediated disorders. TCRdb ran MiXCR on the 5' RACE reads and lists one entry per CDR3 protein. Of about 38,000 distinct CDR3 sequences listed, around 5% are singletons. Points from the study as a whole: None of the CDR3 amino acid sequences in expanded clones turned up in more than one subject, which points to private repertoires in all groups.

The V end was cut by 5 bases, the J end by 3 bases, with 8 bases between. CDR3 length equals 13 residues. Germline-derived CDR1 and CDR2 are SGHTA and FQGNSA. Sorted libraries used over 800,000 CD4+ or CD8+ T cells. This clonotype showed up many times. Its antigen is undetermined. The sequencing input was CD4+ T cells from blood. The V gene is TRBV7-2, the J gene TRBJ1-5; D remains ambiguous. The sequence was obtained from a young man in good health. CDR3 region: CASSRVFNQPQHF. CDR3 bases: TGTGCCAGCAGCCGGGTCTTCAATCAGCCCCAGCATTTT.